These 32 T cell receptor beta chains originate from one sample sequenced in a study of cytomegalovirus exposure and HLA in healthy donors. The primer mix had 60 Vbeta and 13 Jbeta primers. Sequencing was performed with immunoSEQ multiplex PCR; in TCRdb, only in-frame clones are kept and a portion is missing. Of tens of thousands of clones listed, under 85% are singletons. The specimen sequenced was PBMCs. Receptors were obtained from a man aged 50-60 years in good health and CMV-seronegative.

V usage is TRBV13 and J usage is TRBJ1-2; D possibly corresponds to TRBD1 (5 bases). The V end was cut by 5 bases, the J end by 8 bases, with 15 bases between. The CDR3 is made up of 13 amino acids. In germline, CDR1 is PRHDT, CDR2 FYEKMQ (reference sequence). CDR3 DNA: TGTGCCAGCAGCACACGACAGATGGGGGGCTACACCTTC. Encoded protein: CASSTRQMGGYTF.

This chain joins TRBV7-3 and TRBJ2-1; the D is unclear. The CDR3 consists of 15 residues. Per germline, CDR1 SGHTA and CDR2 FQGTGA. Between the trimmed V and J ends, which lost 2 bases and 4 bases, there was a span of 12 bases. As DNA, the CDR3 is TGTGCCAGCAGCTTATCCTCCCTCCGTTACAATGAGCAGTTCTTC. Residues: CASSLSSLRYNEQFF.

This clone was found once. CDR3 loop: CASSWDRTTYEQYF. The CDR3 DNA follows: TGTGCCAGCAGCTGGGACAGGACCACCTACGAGCAGTACTTC. This chain uses TRBV11-2 with TRBJ2-7; 8 bases map to TRBD1. This CDR3 is built from 14 residues. In germline, CDR1 is SGHAT, CDR2 FQNNGV. The V segment lost 4 bases and the J segment 2 bases; nucleotides outside the gene matches: 4.

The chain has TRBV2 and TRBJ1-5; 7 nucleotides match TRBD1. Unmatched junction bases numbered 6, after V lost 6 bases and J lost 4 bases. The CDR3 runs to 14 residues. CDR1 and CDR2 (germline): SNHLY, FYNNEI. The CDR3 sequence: CASRVGQTNQPQHF. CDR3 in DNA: TGTGCCAGCAGGGTGGGACAGACGAATCAGCCCCAGCATTTT.

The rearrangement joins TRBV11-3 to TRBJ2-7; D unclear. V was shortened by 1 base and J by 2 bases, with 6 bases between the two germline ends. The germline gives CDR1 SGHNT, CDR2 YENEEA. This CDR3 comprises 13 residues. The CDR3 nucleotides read TGTGCCAGCAGCTTAGCCTCAGCCTACGAGCAGTACTTC. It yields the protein CASSLASAYEQYF.

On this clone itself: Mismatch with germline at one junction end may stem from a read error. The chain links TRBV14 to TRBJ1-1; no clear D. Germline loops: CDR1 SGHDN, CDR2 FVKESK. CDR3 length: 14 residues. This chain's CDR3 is CTSSQATMGTEAFF. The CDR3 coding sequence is TGTACCAGCAGCCAAGCGACAATGGGCACTGAAGCTTTCTTT.

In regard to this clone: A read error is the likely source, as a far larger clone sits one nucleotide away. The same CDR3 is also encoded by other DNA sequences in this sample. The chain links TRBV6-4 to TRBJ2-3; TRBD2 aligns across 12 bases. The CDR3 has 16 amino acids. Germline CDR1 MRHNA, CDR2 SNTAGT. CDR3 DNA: TGTGCTAGCTCAAAGACTGGGACTAGCGGGTCCGATACGCAGTATTTT. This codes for CASSKTGTSGSDTQYF.

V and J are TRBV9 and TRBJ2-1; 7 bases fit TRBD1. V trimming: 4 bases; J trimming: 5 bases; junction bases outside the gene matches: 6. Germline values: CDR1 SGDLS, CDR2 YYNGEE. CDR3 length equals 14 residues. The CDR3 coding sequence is TGTGCCAGCAGCCCCCAGGGGGTCGACAATGAGCAGTTCTTC. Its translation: CASSPQGVDNEQFF. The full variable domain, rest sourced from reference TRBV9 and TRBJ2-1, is DSGVTQTPKHLITATGQRVTLRCSPRSGDLSVYWYQQSLDQGLQFLIQYYNGEERAKGNILERFSAQQFPDLHSELNLSSLELGDSALYFCASSPQGVDNEQFFGPGTRLTVL.

The CDR3 here is CASSREGEAFF. Written as DNA, the CDR3 is TGTGCCAGCAGCCGCGAGGGTGAAGCTTTCTTT. The chain is built from TRBV7-3 and TRBJ1-1; no clear D. The CDR3 runs to 11 residues. V lost 5 bases to trimming and J lost 7 bases, with 8 bases between them. In germline, CDR1 is SGHTA, CDR2 FQGTGA.

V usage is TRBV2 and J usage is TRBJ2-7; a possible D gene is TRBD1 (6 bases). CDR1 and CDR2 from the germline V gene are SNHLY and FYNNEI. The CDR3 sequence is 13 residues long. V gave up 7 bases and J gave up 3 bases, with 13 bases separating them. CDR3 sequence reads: CASNPQGLYEQYF. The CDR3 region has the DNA TGTGCCAGCAATCCACAGGGTCTCTACGAGCAGTACTTC.

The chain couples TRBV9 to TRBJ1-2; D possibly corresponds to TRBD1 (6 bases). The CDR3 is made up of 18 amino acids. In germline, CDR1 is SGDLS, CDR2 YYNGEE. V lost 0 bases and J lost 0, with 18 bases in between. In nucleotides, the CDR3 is TGTGCCAGCAGCGTAGGATCAGCAGGGGAGAAAGCTAACTATGGCTACACCTTC. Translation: CASSVGSAGEKANYGYTF.

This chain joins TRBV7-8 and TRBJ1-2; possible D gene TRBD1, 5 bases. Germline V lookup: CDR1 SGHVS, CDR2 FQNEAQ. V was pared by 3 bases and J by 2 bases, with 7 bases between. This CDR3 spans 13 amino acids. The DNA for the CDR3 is TGTGCCAGCAGCTTTCAGGGCAACTATGGCTACACCTTC. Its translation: CASSFQGNYGYTF. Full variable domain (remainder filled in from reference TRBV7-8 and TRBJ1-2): GAGVSQSPRYKVAKRGQDVALRCDPISGHVSLFWYQQALGQGPEFLTYFQNEAQLDKSGLPSDRFFAERPEGSVSTLKIQRTQQEDSAVYLCASSFQGNYGYTFGSGTRLTVV.

The CDR3 protein is CASSVGGGRQETQYF. The CDR3 region has the DNA TGTGCCAGCAGCGTAGGGGGGGGCCGGCAAGAGACCCAGTACTTC. The chain recombines TRBV9 with TRBJ2-5; TRBD2 might be the D (7 bases). Germline CDR1 is SGDLS and CDR2 is YYNGEE. This CDR3 has 15 residues. Trimming left V 0 bases short and J 2 bases short, with 11 bases between.

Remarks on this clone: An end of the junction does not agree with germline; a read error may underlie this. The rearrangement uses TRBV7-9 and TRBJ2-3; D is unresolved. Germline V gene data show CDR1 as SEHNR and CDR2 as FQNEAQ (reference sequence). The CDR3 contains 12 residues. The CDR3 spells CSSSLLTQTQYF. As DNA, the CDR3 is TGTTCCAGCAGCTTGCTGACACAGACGCAGTATTTT.

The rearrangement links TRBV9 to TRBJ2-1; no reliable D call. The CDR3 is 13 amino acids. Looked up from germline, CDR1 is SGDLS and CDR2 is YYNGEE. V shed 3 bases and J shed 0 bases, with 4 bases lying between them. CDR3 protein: CASSASSYNEQFF. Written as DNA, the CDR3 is TGTGCCAGCAGCGCCAGCTCCTACAATGAGCAGTTCTTC.

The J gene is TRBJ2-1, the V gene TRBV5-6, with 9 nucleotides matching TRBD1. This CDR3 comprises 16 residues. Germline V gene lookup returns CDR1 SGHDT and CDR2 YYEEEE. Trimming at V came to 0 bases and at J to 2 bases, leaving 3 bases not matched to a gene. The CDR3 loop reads CASSLGGDRAYNEQFF. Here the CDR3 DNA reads TGTGCCAGCAGCTTGGGGGGGGACAGGGCCTACAATGAGCAGTTCTTC.

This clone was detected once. CDR3: CAIMRSLAGGADTQYF. In nucleotides, the CDR3 is TGTGCCATCATGAGATCCTTAGCGGGGGGCGCAGATACGCAGTATTTT. The chain combines TRBV10-3 with TRBJ2-3; TRBD2 matches 10 bases. Germline values: CDR1 ENHRY, CDR2 SYGVKD. Trimming at V came to 7 bases and at J to 4 bases, leaving 11 bases not matched to a gene. The CDR3 consists of 16 residues.

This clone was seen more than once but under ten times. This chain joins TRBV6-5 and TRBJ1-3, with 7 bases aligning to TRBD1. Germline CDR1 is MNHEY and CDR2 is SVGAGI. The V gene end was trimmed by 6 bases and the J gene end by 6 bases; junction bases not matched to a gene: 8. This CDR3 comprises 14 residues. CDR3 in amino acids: CASSEQGRSNTIYF. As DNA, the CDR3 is TGTGCCAGCAGCGAACAGGGGCGGTCAAACACCATATATTTT.

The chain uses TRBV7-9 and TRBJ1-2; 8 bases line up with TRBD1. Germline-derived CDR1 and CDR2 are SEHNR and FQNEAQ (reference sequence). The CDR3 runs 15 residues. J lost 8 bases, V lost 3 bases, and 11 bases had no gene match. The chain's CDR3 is CASSFQPGQGGGYTF. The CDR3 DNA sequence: TGTGCCAGCAGCTTTCAGCCCGGACAGGGAGGAGGCTACACCTTC.

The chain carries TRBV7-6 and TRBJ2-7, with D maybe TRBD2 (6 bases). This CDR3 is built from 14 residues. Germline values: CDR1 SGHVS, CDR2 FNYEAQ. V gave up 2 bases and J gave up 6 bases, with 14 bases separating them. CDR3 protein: CASSLWSRDCEQYF. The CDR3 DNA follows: TGTGCCAGCAGCTTATGGTCCAGGGACTGCGAGCAGTACTTC.

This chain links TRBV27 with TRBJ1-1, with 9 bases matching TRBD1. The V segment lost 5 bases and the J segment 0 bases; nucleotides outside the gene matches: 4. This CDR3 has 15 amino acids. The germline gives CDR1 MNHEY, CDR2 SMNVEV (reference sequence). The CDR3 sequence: CASSIRQGVNTEAFF. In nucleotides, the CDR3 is TGTGCCAGCAGTATCCGACAGGGGGTGAACACTGAAGCTTTCTTT.

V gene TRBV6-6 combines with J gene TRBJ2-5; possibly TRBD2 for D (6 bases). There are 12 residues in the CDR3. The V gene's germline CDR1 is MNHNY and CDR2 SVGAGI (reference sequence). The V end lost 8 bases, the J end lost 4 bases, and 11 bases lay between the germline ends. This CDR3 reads CASEGLGETQYF. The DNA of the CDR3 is TGTGCCAGCGAGGGACTCGGAGAGACCCAGTACTTC.

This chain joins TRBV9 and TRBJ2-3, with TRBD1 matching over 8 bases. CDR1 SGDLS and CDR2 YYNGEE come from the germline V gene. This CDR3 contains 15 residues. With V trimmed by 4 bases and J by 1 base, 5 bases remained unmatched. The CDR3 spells CASSRTGPRTDTQYF. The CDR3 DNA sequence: TGTGCCAGCAGCCGGACAGGGCCACGCACAGATACGCAGTATTTT.

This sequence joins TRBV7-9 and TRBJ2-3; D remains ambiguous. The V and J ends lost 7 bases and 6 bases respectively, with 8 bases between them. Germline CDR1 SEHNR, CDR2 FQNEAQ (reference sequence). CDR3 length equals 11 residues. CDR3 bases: TGTGCCAGCACCTTGGCCGATACGCAGTATTTT. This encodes CASTLADTQYF. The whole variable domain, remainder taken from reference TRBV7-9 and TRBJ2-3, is DTGVSQNPRHKITKRGQNVTFRCDPISEHNRLYWYRQTLGQGPEFLTYFQNEAQLEKSRLLSDRFSAERPKGSFSTLEIQRTEQGDSAMYLCASTLADTQYFGPGTRLTVL.

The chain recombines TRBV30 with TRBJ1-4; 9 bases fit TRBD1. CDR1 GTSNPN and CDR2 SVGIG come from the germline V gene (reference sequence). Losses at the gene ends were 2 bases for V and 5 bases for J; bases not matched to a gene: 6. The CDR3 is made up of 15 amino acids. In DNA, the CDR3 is TGTGCCTGGAGTCTTCCGGGACAGGGAAATGAAAAACTGTTTTTT. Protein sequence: CAWSLPGQGNEKLFF.

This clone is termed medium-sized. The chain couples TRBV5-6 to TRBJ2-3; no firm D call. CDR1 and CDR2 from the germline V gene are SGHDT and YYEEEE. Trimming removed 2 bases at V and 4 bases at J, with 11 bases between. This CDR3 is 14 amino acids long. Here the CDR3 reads CASSLVAVADTQYF. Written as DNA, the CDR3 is TGTGCCAGCAGCTTAGTGGCAGTGGCAGATACGCAGTATTTT.

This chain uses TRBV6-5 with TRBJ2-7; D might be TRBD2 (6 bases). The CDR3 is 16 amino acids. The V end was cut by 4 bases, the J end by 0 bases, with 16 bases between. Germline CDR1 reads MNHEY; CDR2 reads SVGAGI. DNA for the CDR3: TGTGCCAGCAGTTCCCCCCGGGCGGGGCCCTCCTACGAGCAGTACTTC. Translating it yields CASSSPRAGPSYEQYF.

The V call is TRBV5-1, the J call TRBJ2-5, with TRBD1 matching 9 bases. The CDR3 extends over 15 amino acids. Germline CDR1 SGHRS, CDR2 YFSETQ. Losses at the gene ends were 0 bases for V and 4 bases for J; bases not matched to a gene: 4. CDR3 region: CASSLGTGASETQYF. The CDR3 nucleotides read TGCGCCAGCAGCTTGGGGACAGGGGCCTCAGAGACCCAGTACTTC.

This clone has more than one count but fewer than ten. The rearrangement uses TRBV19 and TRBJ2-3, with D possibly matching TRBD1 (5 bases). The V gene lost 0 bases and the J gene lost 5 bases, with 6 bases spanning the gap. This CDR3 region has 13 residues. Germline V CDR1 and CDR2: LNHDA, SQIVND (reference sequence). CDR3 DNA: TGTGCCAGTAGTATAGATCAGGGAGATACGCAGTATTTT. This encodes CASSIDQGDTQYF.

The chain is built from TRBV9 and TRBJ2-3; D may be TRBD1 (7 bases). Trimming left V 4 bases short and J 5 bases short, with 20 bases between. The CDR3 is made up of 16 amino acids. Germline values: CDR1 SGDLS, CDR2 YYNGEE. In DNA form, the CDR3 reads TGTGCCAGCAGCTCCCGGACAGGCGCCGGGGGAGATACGCAGTATTTT. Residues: CASSSRTGAGGDTQYF.

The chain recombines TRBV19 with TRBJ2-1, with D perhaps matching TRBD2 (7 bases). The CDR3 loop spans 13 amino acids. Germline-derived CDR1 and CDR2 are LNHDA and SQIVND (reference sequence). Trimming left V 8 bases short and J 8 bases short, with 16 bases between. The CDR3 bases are TGTGCCAGTGCGGGGGCAAGGGGGGATGAGCAGTTCTTC. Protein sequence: CASAGARGDEQFF.

For the CDR3, the DNA is TGTGCCAGCAGCCGGAAGACAGGAGATGACGAGCAGTACTTC. The encoded protein is CASSRKTGDDEQYF. The chain carries TRBV27 and TRBJ2-7, with D maybe TRBD1 (6 bases). V lost 6 bases, J lost 5 bases, and 17 bases lay in between. The CDR3 spans 14 residues. Germline V gene lookup returns CDR1 MNHEY and CDR2 SMNVEV (reference sequence).